This TCR beta chain was identified in a study of cytomegalovirus exposure and HLA in healthy donors. Study-level results: Fewer N-insertions than the roughly 670-donor mean were reportedly shown by an Asian-associated ancestry cluster in a later analysis. The authors enumerated some 170 TCR beta chains as linked to cytomegalovirus. The authors later linked a missense DCLRE1C variant to TCR beta V- and J-gene trimming.

Participants comprised healthy donors of bone marrow. As regards this clone: The antigen is undetermined.

The PCR ran on 60 Vbeta and 13 Jbeta primers. Produced via immunoSEQ multiplex PCR; TCRdb's table is partial and in-frame only. This listing includes some 120,000 clones. The sequence was obtained from a man younger than 35 in good health and CMV-seronegative. Material for sequencing was PBMCs.

Written as DNA, the CDR3 is TGTGCCAGCACGGCCAGACAGGCCTTAGCAGATGGCTACACCTTC. Amino acids: CASTARQALADGYTF. This chain connects TRBV6-1 to TRBJ1-2; a possible D gene is TRBD1 (6 bases). Trimming left V 7 bases short and J 6 bases short, with 21 bases between. The CDR3 is 15 residues long. Germline loops: CDR1 MNHNS, CDR2 SASEGT.